The clone carrying this T cell receptor beta chain was counted at least ten times. The antigen remains unidentified. The germline CDR1 and CDR2 sequences are SEHNR and FQNEAQ (reference sequence). The CDR3 length is 14 residues. The V and J ends lost 6 bases and 6 bases, in that order; junction bases with no gene match: 8. This record comes from a study of spatial heterogeneity in lung cancer. The study, taken as a whole, reports: Resection saw ubiquitous expanded tumor TCRs appear in blood more than follow-up did.

Time point given: sample taken at primary tumor resection. Material for sequencing was whole RNA from tumor, nontumor lung or frozen PBMC, left unsorted. The donor population consisted of more than 55 patients with untreated, early-stage non-small cell lung cancer. MiXCR, run by TCRdb on the 5' RACE reads, gives a single entry per CDR3 protein. The sample records around 48,000 distinct CDR3 sequences, approximately 5% being singletons. The V and J genes are TRBV7-9 and TRBJ1-1; 9 positions match TRBD1. This receptor was identified in a male donor with early-stage non-small cell lung cancer. This specimen was PBMCs, taken at surgery. The CDR3 DNA follows: TGTGCCAGCAGAACTACAGGGGGCGTCTCTGAAGCTTTCTTT. The encoded protein is CASRTTGGVSEAFF.